This T cell receptor (beta chain) was found in a study of blood T cell repertoires in COVID-19. Study details: Sites across the United States, Italy and Spain contributed samples from acute and convalescent COVID-19. From T cells, B-cell-depleted T cells, or PBMCs came the material, which was cDNA or gDNA.

Deletions cut 5 bases from V and 7 bases from J, with 17 bases between. Germline V gene lookup returns CDR1 SGHTA and CDR2 FQGNSA. The CDR3 contains 15 residues. In the original analysis: Amplified reference gene primers provided the basis for estimating nucleated cell counts. TCRdb keeps only in-frame clones here, not all; method: immunoSEQ multiplex PCR. D and trimming were read from the DNA, whereas the V and J calls and clone size are those reported in that table. The sample has tens of thousands of clones, roughly four fifths seen once. This sequence joins TRBV7-2 and TRBJ2-2; no definite D call. The receptor was isolated from a man aged 60-69 years with acute or convalescent COVID-19. The specimen was peripheral blood. CDR3 region: CASSLLTRGNGELFF. The CDR3 DNA sequence: TGTGCCAGCAGCCTCCTCACACGCGGAAACGGGGAGCTGTTTTTT.